One TCR beta chain is described in this entry. TCRdb's copy holds only in-frame clones and misses some; the assay was immunoSEQ multiplex PCR. The table has 65,000 to 90,000 clones, less than 85% seen once; the top ten hold about two fifths. This sample is part of a study of cytotoxic CD8 clonotypes in ibrutinib-treated CLL. The sequence derives from a human donor with chronic lymphocytic leukemia. Sequencing used PBMCs, obtained after 24 months of ibrutinib treatment.

The DNA for the CDR3 is TGTGCCAGCAGCTCCCAGGGAGGGGGTGAGCAGTTCTTC. Translated: CASSSQGGGEQFF. This rearrangement joins TRBV7-2 to TRBJ2-1; weak D call: TRBD2 (7 bases). From germline, CDR1 is SGHTA and CDR2 FQGNSA. The CDR3 is 13 residues long. Trimming cost V 4 bases and J 9 bases, with 13 bases left between them.